This passage covers 27 T cell receptor beta chains from one sample sequenced in a study of shared clonotypes between healthy human individuals. The method was immunoSEQ multiplex PCR; TCRdb's version includes in-frame clones alone and lacks a portion of them. Here the sample spans hundreds of thousands of clones, 95% to 97% being singletons. Naive-designated CD8 cells lacked CD45RO, were positively enriched for CCR7, and omitted terminally differentiated effector memory CD45RA+ cells. Material: naive CD8+ T cells sorted from blood. The receptors stem from a woman in her 30s in good health.

DNA for the CDR3: TGTGCCAGCAGTTACTGGTCTGGGGGGATTGAGGCCCAGCATTTT. It yields the protein CASSYWSGGIEAQHF. The chain couples TRBV6-5 to TRBJ1-5, with D tentatively TRBD1 (5 bases). Germline lookup yields CDR1 MNHEY and CDR2 SVGAGI. The germline V and J ends were trimmed by 1 base and 11 bases, with 18 bases remaining between them. There are 15 residues in the CDR3.

The chain has TRBV7-9 and TRBJ2-1; D is perhaps TRBD2 (5 bases). The CDR3 consists of 14 residues. Germline values: CDR1 SEHNR, CDR2 FQNEAQ (reference sequence). Trimming took off 8 bases at V and 4 bases at J, with 15 bases between the two ends. This chain's CDR3 is CASGLGEQYNEQFF. CDR3 in DNA: TGTGCCAGCGGTCTCGGGGAACAGTACAATGAGCAGTTCTTC.

This clone occurred once. The CDR3 sequence: CASSWGSGRAGGTQYF. CDR3 in DNA: TGCGCCAGCAGCTGGGGTAGCGGGAGGGCCGGAGGCACGCAGTATTTT. The V call is TRBV5-1, the J call TRBJ2-3; 11 bases are shared with TRBD2. Unmatched junction bases numbered 12, after V lost 3 bases and J lost 9 bases. The CDR3 has 16 residues. Germline CDR1 SGHRS, CDR2 YFSETQ.

The chain carries TRBV6-5 and TRBJ2-7; D remains unclear. The CDR3 length is 13 residues. Trimming took 0 bases from V and 7 from J, leaving 10 bases between them. In germline, CDR1 is MNHEY, CDR2 SVGAGI. CDR3 bases: TGTGCCAGCAGTTACTCGAATATGTATGAGCAGTACTTC. It is translated as CASSYSNMYEQYF.

Only one count was recorded for this clone. The chain links TRBV9 to TRBJ2-5; D uncertain. The ends were cut back, 4 bases at V and 4 bases at J, with 14 bases in the middle. The CDR3 covers 14 residues. CDR1 SGDLS and CDR2 YYNGEE come from the germline V gene. The CDR3 bases are TGTGCCAGCAGCCCCCAATTTGCCACAGAGACCCAGTACTTC. Translating gives CASSPQFATETQYF.

The V gene is TRBV7-6, the J gene TRBJ2-1; D perhaps matches TRBD2 (6 bases). Germline V lookup: CDR1 SGHVS, CDR2 FNYEAQ. This CDR3 is built from 15 residues. Trimming took 3 bases from V and 0 from J, leaving 9 bases between them. The CDR3 bases are TGTGCCAGCAGCTTTAGGCGGGACTCCTACAATGAGCAGTTCTTC. Protein sequence: CASSFRRDSYNEQFF.

The V and J genes are TRBV7-9 and TRBJ2-7, with TRBD1 identical over 9 bases. Germline assignment: CDR1 SEHNR and CDR2 FQNEAQ (reference sequence). With V trimmed by 3 bases and J by 2 bases, 8 bases remained unmatched. CDR3 length: 16 residues. This chain's CDR3 is CASSFGTGGPTYEQYF. CDR3 in DNA: TGTGCCAGCAGCTTCGGTACAGGGGGCCCTACCTACGAGCAGTACTTC.

The chain is built from TRBV5-6 and TRBJ2-7, with 10 bases identical to TRBD2. CDR3 length equals 16 residues. Per the germline V gene, CDR1 is SGHDT and CDR2 is YYEEEE. V lost 0 bases to trimming and J lost 3 bases; unmatched junction nucleotides: 6. The CDR3, as DNA: TGTGCCAGCAGCTTGGATGGGACTAGCGTATACTACGAGCAGTACTTC. It codes for CASSLDGTSVYYEQYF. Looking up the rest from reference TRBV5-6 and TRBJ2-7 gives the full variable domain: DAGVTQSPTHLIKTRGQQVTLRCSPKSGHDTVSWYQQALGQGPQFIFQYYEEEERQRGNFPDRFSGHQFPNYSSELNVNALLLGDSALYLCASSLDGTSVYYEQYFGPGTRLTVT.

The chain carries TRBV29-1 and TRBJ2-7, with 10 bases that match TRBD1. Germline CDR1 reads SQVTM; CDR2 reads ANQGSEA. This CDR3 comprises 18 residues. J lost 6 bases, V lost 3 bases, and 20 bases had no gene match. CDR3 in DNA: TGCAGCGTTGAGACAGGGGGCAAGACTAGCGCCATTTTCCCCGAGCAGTACTTC. Translated, it gives CSVETGGKTSAIFPEQYF.

The genes are TRBV2 and TRBJ1-1; D may be TRBD1 (5 bases). Germline V gene sequence: CDR1 SNHLY, CDR2 FYNNEI. V dropped 3 bases and J dropped 3 bases, with 8 bases sitting between them. The CDR3 loop spans 13 amino acids. The CDR3 here is CASSDREHTEAFF. The DNA for the CDR3 is TGTGCCAGCAGTGACAGGGAACACACTGAAGCTTTCTTT.

The chain has TRBV15 and TRBJ2-3, with D tentatively TRBD1 or TRBD2 (6 bases each). V lost 3 bases, J lost 4 bases, and 17 bases lay in between. The CDR3 length is 16 residues. CDR1 is LNHNV and CDR2 is YYDKDF in the germline V gene (reference sequence). The CDR3 loop is CATSSPGGAGADTQYF. For the CDR3, the DNA is TGTGCCACCAGCAGTCCCGGAGGGGCAGGGGCAGATACGCAGTATTTT.

V and J are TRBV5-4 and TRBJ2-5; 8 bases line up with TRBD1. The DNA matches TRBJ2-7 better at its end, which makes the J call doubtful. Germline V gene sequence: CDR1 SGHNT, CDR2 YYREEE (reference sequence). The CDR3 spans 14 residues. The CDR3 nucleotides are TGTGCCAGCACCATGGAGGACAGGGACCACGAGCAGTACTTC. Translated: CASTMEDRDHEQYF.

The chain uses TRBV27 and TRBJ2-2, with D maybe TRBD1 (6 bases). Germline CDR1 reads MNHEY; CDR2 reads SMNVEV (reference sequence). This CDR3 region has 15 residues. Trimming stripped 7 bases from V and 3 bases from J, with 15 bases between. CDR3 DNA sequence: TGTGCCAGCAAGGTTGGACAGACCTACACCGGGGAGCTGTTTTTT. This codes for CASKVGQTYTGELFF.

CDR3 nucleotides: TGTGCCAGCAGCGTCGGTGGCGGCTATGGCTACACCTTC. Its translation: CASSVGGGYGYTF. The chain joins TRBV9 to TRBJ1-2; D gene unclear. CDR1 and CDR2 from the germline V gene are SGDLS and YYNGEE. The CDR3 runs to 13 residues. V was shortened by 2 bases and J by 4 bases, with 9 bases between the two germline ends.

The V and J genes are TRBV7-2 and TRBJ2-3; TRBD1 agrees at 9 bases. V shed 5 bases and J 0 bases; nucleotides not matched to a gene: 3. The CDR3 length is 15 residues. Germline CDR1 reads SGHTA; CDR2 reads FQGNSA. The CDR3 reads CASSPGQGSTDTQYF. In nucleotides, the CDR3 is TGTGCCAGCAGCCCAGGACAGGGGAGCACAGATACGCAGTATTTT.

This clone was seen only a few times. This sequence joins TRBV13 and TRBJ2-1; D is uncertain. This CDR3 region has 13 residues. Germline CDR1 is PRHDT and CDR2 is FYEKMQ (reference sequence). The ends were cut back, 6 bases at V and 6 bases at J, with 12 bases in the middle. The CDR3 DNA sequence: TGTGCCAGCAGATTTCAGTCCATCAATGAGCAGTTCTTC. Amino acids: CASRFQSINEQFF.

The V and J genes are TRBV5-1 and TRBJ2-5, with D perhaps TRBD2 (7 bases). Per germline, CDR1 SGHRS and CDR2 YFSETQ. The CDR3 is 17 residues long. Trimming stripped 0 bases from V and 7 bases from J, with 22 bases between. The CDR3 loop is CASSLDLLAKGVVTQYF. In DNA, the CDR3 is TGCGCCAGCAGCTTGGACCTACTAGCGAAGGGGGTAGTGACCCAGTACTTC.

The V and J genes are TRBV14 and TRBJ2-3; D may be TRBD1 (6 bases). This CDR3 spans 14 amino acids. The V gene's germline CDR1 is SGHDN and CDR2 FVKESK. V lost 1 base, J lost 5 bases, and 10 bases lay in between. The CDR3 loop is CASSQGTVGDTQYF. CDR3 DNA sequence: TGTGCCAGCAGCCAAGGGACAGTGGGAGATACGCAGTATTTT.

The chain carries TRBV5-1 and TRBJ1-1; possible D gene TRBD1, 6 bases. Germline V gene data show CDR1 as SGHRS and CDR2 as YFSETQ. V was cut by 0 bases and J by 4 bases, with 7 bases left in between. The CDR3 is 13 amino acids. CDR3 coding DNA: TGCGCCAGCAGCTTGGAGGGGGTCACTGAAGCTTTCTTT. This encodes CASSLEGVTEAFF.

The chain carries TRBV27 and TRBJ2-7; D could derive from TRBD1 or TRBD2 (5 bases each). CDR1 and CDR2 from the germline V gene are MNHEY and SMNVEV (reference sequence). The CDR3 length is 16 residues. Trimming removed 5 bases from V and 3 bases from J, with 20 bases in between. The CDR3 region is CASSPQRGEYYYEQYF. The CDR3, as DNA: TGTGCCAGCAGTCCTCAACGAGGGGAATACTACTACGAGCAGTACTTC.

The J gene is TRBJ1-1, the V gene TRBV25-1; D uncertain. Germline V lookup: CDR1 MGHDK, CDR2 SYGVNS. The ends were cut back, 2 bases at V and 7 bases at J, with 11 bases in the middle. The CDR3 runs to 13 residues. CDR3: CASSEMGTVEAFF. Here the CDR3 DNA reads TGTGCCAGCAGTGAAATGGGCACGGTTGAAGCTTTCTTT.

This clone has only one observation. The chain couples TRBV9 to TRBJ2-6; tentative D call: TRBD1 (5 bases). CDR1 and CDR2 (germline): SGDLS, YYNGEE. CDR3 length: 17 amino acids. Between the trimmed V and J ends, which lost 0 bases and 5 bases, there was a span of 15 bases. This chain's CDR3 is CASSVDVHDSWANVLTF. The CDR3 nucleotides are TGTGCCAGCAGCGTAGATGTACACGACAGTTGGGCCAACGTCCTGACTTTC.

This rearrangement joins TRBV5-5 to TRBJ2-7, with D hard to call. Trimming took off 4 bases at V and 6 bases at J, with 8 bases between the two ends. From germline, CDR1 is SGHKS and CDR2 YYEKEE (reference sequence). This CDR3 has 11 amino acids. CDR3 nucleotides: TGTGCCAGCAGCGCTCCTCTCGAGCAGTACTTC. As protein: CASSAPLEQYF. The full variable domain, completed using reference TRBV5-5 and TRBJ2-7, is DAGVTQSPTHLIKTRGQQVTLRCSPISGHKSVSWYQQVLGQGPQFIFQYYEKEERGRGNFPDRFSARQFPNYSSELNVNALLLGDSALYLCASSAPLEQYFGPGTRLTVT.

This chain connects TRBV10-3 to TRBJ2-7; the D gene is possibly TRBD2 (5 bases). The V end was cut by 2 bases, the J end by 5 bases, with 13 bases between. The CDR3 runs to 14 residues. Germline lookup yields CDR1 ENHRY and CDR2 SYGVKD. This CDR3 reads CAISEESGPDEQYF. CDR3 in DNA: TGTGCCATCAGTGAGGAGAGCGGTCCGGACGAGCAGTACTTC.

The chain has TRBV30 and TRBJ2-1; D is unresolved. The CDR3 covers 11 residues. Germline CDR1 GTSNPN, CDR2 SVGIG (reference sequence). The V end was cut by 0 bases, the J end by 9 bases, with 6 bases between. The CDR3 bases are TGTGCCTGGAGTGTTGCCCCTGAGCAGTTCTTC. It codes for CAWSVAPEQFF.

The chain employs TRBV19 and TRBJ2-7, with 7 positions matching TRBD1. Germline V gene sequence: CDR1 LNHDA, CDR2 SQIVND (reference sequence). The CDR3 extends over 14 amino acids. V was clipped by 4 bases and J by 2 bases; unmatched bases: 5. The CDR3 region is CASSNRDRAYEQYF. CDR3 sequence (DNA): TGTGCCAGTAGTAACCGGGACAGAGCCTACGAGCAGTACTTC.

The V gene is TRBV27, the J gene TRBJ2-7; 10 nucleotides agree with TRBD2. The V gene end was trimmed by 5 bases and the J gene end by 4 bases; junction bases not matched to a gene: 5. The CDR3 is 14 amino acids. The germline V gene encodes CDR1 MNHEY and CDR2 SMNVEV (reference sequence). The CDR3 sequence: CASSAGTSVYEQYF. The CDR3 DNA reads as TGTGCCAGCAGTGCAGGGACTAGCGTGTACGAGCAGTACTTC.